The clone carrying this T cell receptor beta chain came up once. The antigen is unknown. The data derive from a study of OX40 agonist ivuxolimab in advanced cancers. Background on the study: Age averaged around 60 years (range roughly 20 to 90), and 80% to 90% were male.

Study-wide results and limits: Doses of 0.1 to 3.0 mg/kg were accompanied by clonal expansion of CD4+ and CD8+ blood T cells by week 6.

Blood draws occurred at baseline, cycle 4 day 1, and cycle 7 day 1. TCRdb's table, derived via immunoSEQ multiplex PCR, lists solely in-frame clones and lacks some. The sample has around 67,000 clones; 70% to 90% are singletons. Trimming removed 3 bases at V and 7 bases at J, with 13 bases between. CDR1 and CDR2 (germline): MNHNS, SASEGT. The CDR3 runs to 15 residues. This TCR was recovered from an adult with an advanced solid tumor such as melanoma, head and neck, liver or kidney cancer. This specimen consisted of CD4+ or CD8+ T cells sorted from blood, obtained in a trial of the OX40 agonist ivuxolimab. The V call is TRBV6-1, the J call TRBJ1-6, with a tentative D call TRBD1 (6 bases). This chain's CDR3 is CASSDRGAGNSPLHF. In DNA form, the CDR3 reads TGTGCCAGCAGTGATCGGGGGGCGGGGAATTCACCCCTCCACTTT.